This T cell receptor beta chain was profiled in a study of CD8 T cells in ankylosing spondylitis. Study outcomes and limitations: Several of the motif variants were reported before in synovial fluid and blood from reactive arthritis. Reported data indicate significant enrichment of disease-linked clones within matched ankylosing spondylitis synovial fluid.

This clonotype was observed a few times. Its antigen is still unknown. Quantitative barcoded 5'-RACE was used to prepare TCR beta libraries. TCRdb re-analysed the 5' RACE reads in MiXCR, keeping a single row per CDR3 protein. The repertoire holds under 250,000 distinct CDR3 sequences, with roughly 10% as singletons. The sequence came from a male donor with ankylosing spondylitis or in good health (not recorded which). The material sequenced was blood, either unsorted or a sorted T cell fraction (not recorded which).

The CDR3 DNA reads as TGTGCCAGCAGCCAAGAACCTCAGTTCTCGCACGGGTTGAACACTGAAGCTTTCTTT. The encoded protein is CASSQEPQFSHGLNTEAFF. The chain has TRBV4-2 and TRBJ1-1; D is uncertain. Trimming took 0 bases from V and 0 from J, leaving 20 bases between them. This CDR3 spans 19 amino acids. From germline, CDR1 is LGHNA and CDR2 YNFKEQ.